This T cell receptor beta chain was documented in a study of cytomegalovirus exposure and HLA in healthy donors. On the study more broadly: Roughly 180 million T cells yielded 117 million unique TCR beta sequences in earlier analysis.

As concerns this clone: Its specificity is unknown.

The CDR3 contains 13 residues. Trimming removed 4 bases at V and 4 bases at J, with 8 bases between. General study points: In the analysis, some V segments, TRBV6-2 and TRBV6-3 included, were excluded as indistinguishable. Most of the TCR beta V segments (in an earlier analysis) were productive either about 87% or about 30% of the time.

This PCR relied on a set of 60 Vbeta primers and 13 Jbeta primers. The repertoire was sequenced with immunoSEQ multiplex PCR; TCRdb's copy has only in-frame clones and lacks some. Here the sample spans about 130,000 clones, roughly four fifths being singletons. Sequencing was performed on PBMCs. The sequence was obtained from a man aged 25 to 40 in good health and CMV-seronegative. This sequence joins TRBV23-1 and TRBJ1-5, with a weak D call TRBD1 (5 bases). Being an ORF, TRBV23-1 has a function that is uncertain. CDR3 DNA sequence: TGCGCCAGCAGTCTTCGGGGGAATCAGCCCCAGCATTTT. This sequence encodes CASSLRGNQPQHF.